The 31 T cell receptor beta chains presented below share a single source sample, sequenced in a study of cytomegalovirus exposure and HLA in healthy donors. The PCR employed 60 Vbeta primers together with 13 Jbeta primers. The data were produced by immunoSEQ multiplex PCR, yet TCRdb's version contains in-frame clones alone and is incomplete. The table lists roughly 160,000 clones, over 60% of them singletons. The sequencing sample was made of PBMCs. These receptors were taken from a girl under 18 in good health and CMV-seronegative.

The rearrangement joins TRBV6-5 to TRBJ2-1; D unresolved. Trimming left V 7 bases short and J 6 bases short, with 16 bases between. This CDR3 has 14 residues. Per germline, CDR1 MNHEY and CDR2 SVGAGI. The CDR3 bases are TGTGCCAGCACTTCGAGGCCCCAAGCCAATGAGCAGTTCTTC. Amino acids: CASTSRPQANEQFF.

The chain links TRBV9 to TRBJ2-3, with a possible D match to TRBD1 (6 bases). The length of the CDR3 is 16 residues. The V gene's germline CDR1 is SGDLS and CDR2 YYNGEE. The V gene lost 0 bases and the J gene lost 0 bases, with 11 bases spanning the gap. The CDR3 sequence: CASSVAGQTSTDTQYF. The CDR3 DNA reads TGTGCCAGCAGCGTAGCCGGACAGACTAGCACAGATACGCAGTATTTT.

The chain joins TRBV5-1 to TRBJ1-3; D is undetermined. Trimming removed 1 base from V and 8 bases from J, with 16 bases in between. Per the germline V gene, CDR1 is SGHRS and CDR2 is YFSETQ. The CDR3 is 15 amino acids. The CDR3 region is CASSLYAVAGDTIYF. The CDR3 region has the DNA TGCGCCAGCAGCTTGTATGCCGTAGCCGGGGACACCATATATTTT.

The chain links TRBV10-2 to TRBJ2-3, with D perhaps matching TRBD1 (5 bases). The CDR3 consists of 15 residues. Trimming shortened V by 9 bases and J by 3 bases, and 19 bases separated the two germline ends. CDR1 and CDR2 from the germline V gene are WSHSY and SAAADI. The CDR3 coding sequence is TGCGCCAGTCGACAGTATGTAGCTGGGACAGATACGCAGTATTTT. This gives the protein CASRQYVAGTDTQYF.

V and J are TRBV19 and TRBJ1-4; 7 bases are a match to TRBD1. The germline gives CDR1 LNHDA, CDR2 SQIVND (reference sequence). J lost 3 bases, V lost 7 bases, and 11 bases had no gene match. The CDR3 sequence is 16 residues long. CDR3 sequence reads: CASTKTGDTANEKLFF. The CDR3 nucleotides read TGTGCCAGTACTAAAACAGGGGATACAGCTAATGAAAAACTGTTTTTT. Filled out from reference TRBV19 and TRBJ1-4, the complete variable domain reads DGGITQSPKYLFRKEGQNVTLSCEQNLNHDAMYWYRQDPGQGLRLIYYSQIVNDFQKGDIAEGYSVSREKKESFPLTVTSAQKNPTAFYLCASTKTGDTANEKLFFGSGTQLSVL.

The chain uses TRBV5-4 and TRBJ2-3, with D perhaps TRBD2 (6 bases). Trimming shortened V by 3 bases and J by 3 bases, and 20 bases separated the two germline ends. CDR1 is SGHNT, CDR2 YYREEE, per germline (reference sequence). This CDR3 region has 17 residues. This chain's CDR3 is CASSSAGFWGTTDTQYF. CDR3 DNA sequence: TGTGCCAGCAGCTCTGCGGGCTTTTGGGGGACTACAGATACGCAGTATTTT. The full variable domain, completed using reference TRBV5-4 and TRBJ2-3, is ETGVTQSPTHLIKTRGQQVTLRCSSQSGHNTVSWYQQALGQGPQFIFQYYREEENGRGNFPPRFSGLQFPNYSSELNVNALELDDSALYLCASSSAGFWGTTDTQYFGPGTRLTVL.

DNA for the CDR3: TGTGCCAGCAGTTACCTGGTCGAGGGGGATTCACCCCTCCACTTT. Translating it yields CASSYLVEGDSPLHF. This chain connects TRBV6-5 to TRBJ1-6; D possibly corresponds to TRBD1 (6 bases). V was trimmed by 2 bases and J by 8 bases, leaving 13 bases between them. The CDR3 has 15 amino acids. Per germline, CDR1 MNHEY and CDR2 SVGAGI.

The CDR3 DNA reads TGCGCCAGCAGTCAAAAGCGGGACAGGGTGGGACCCCAGTACTTC. This codes for CASSQKRDRVGPQYF. This rearrangement joins TRBV23-1 to TRBJ2-5; 9 nucleotides align to TRBD1. TRBV23-1 is treated as an ORF (open reading frame) with a function not yet certain. V lost 2 bases to trimming and J lost 9 bases; unmatched junction nucleotides: 10. The CDR3 spans 15 residues.

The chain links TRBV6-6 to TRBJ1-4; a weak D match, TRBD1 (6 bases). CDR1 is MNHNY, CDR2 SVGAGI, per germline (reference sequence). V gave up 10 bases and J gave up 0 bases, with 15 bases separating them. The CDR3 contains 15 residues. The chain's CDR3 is CATLGGDSTNEKLFF. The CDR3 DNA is TGTGCCACCCTAGGGGGGGATTCAACTAATGAAAAACTGTTTTTT.

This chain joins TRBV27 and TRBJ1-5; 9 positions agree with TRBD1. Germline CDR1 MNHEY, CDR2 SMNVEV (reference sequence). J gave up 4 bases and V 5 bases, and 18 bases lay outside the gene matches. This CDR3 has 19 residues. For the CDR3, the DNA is TGTGCCAGCAGTCCTACCCCCGGACAGGGGCTAGGGGCTAATCAGCCCCAGCATTTT. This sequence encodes CASSPTPGQGLGANQPQHF.

The CDR3 nucleotides read TGTGCCAGCAGTTGGACTAGCGGGGTCACAGATACGCAGTATTTT. It encodes CASSWTSGVTDTQYF. The chain is built from TRBV2 and TRBJ2-3; 12 bases match TRBD2. The CDR3 has 15 amino acids. The junction had 2 bases not matched to a gene; V was cut back by 5 bases and J by 2 bases. Germline loops: CDR1 SNHLY, CDR2 FYNNEI.

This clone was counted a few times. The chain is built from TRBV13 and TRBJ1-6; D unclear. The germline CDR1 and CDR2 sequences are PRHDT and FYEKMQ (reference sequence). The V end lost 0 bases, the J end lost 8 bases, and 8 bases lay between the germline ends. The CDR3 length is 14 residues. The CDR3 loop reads CASSLGGRDSPLHF. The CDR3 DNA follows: TGTGCCAGCAGCTTAGGCGGGAGGGATTCACCCCTCCACTTT.

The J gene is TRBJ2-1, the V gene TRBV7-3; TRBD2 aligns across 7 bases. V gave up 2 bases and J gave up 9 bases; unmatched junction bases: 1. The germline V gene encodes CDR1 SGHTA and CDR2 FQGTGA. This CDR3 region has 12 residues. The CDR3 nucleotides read TGTGCCAGCAGCTTATCGGGAGGTGAGCAGTTCTTC. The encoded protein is CASSLSGGEQFF.

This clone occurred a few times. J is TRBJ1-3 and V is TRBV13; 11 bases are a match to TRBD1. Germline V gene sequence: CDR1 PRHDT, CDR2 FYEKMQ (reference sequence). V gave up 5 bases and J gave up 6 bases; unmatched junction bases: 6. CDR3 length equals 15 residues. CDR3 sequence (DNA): TGTGCCAGCAGCGCACGGGACAGGGGGTTAAACACCATATATTTT. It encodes CASSARDRGLNTIYF.

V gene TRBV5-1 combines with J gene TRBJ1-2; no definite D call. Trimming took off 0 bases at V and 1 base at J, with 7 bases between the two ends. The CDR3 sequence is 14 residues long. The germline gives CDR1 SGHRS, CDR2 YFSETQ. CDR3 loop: CASSLVAVNYGYTF. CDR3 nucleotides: TGCGCCAGCAGCTTGGTGGCGGTTAACTATGGCTACACCTTC.

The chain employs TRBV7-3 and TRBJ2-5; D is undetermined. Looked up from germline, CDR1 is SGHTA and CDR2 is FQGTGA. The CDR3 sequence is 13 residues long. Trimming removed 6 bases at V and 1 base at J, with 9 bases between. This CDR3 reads CASSPNVQETQYF. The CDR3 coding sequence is TGTGCCAGCAGTCCTAACGTCCAAGAGACCCAGTACTTC. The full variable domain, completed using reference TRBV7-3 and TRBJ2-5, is GAGVSQTPSNKVTEKGKYVELRCDPISGHTALYWYRQSLGQGPEFLIYFQGTGAADDSGLPNDRFFAVRPEGSVSTLKIQRTERGDSAVYLCASSPNVQETQYFGPGTRLLVL.

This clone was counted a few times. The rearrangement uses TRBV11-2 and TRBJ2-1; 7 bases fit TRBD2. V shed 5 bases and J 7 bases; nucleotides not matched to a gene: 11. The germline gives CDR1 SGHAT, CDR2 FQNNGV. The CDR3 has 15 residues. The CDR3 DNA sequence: TGTGCCAGCAGCCCCGGACTAGGGGTTTGGAATGAGCAGTTCTTC. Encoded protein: CASSPGLGVWNEQFF.

DNA for the CDR3: TGTGCCAGCAGTGAACAGACCAATCAGCCCCAGCATTTT. Residues: CASSEQTNQPQHF. This chain links TRBV6-4 with TRBJ1-5; D is unclear. The V gene lost 3 bases and the J gene lost 3 bases, with 6 bases spanning the gap. The CDR3 is 13 residues long. The germline CDR1 and CDR2 sequences are MRHNA and SNTAGT.

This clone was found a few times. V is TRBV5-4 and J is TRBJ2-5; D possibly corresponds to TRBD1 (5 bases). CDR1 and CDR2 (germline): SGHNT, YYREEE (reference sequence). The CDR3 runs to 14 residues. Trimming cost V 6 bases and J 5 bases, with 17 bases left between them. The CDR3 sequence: CASTLKGVKETQYF. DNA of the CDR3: TGTGCCAGCACCCTGAAAGGGGTCAAGGAGACCCAGTACTTC.

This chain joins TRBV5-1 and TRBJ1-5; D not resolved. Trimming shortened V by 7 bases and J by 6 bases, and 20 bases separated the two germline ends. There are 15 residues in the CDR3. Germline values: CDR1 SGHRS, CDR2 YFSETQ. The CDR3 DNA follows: TGCGCCAGCCTATTTTCCGATACGGGAGTTCAGCCCCAGCATTTT. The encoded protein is CASLFSDTGVQPQHF.

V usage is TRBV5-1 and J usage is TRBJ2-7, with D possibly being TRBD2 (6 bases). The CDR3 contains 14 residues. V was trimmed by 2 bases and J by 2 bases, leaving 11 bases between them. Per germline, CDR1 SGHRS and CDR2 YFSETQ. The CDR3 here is CASSFLRGTYEQYF. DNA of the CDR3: TGCGCCAGCAGCTTTCTTCGGGGGACCTACGAGCAGTACTTC.

The CDR3: CASNQGQGNTGELFF. For the CDR3, the DNA is TGTGCCAGCAACCAAGGACAGGGCAACACCGGGGAGCTGTTTTTT. J is TRBJ2-2 and V is TRBV5-4; 8 bases are shared with TRBD1. The CDR3 sequence is 15 residues long. Germline V gene data show CDR1 as SGHNT and CDR2 as YYREEE (reference sequence). Trimming removed 6 bases from V and 2 bases from J; junction bases left unmatched: 6.

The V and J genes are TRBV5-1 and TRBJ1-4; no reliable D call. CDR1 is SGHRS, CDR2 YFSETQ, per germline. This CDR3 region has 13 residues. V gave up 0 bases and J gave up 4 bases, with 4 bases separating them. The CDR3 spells CASSLGSNEKLFF. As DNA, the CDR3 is TGCGCCAGCAGCTTGGGTAGTAATGAAAAACTGTTTTTT.

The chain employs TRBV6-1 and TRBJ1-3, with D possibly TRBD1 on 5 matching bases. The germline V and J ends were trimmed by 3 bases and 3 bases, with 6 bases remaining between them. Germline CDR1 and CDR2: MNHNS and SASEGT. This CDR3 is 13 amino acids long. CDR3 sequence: CASSDRVGNTIYF. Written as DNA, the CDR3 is TGTGCCAGCAGTGACAGGGTTGGAAACACCATATATTTT.

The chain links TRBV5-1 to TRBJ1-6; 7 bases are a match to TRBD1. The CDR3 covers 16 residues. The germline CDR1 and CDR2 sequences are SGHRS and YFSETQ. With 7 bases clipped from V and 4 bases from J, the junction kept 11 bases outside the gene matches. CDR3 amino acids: CASSTGEVGYNSPLHF. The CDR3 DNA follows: TGCGCCAGCTCCACAGGGGAGGTCGGGTATAATTCACCCCTCCACTTT.

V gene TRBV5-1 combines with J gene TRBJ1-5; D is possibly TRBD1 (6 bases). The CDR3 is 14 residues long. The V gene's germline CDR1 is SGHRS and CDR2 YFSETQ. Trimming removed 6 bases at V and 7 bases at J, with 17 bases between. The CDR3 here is CASKQGAEGQPQHF. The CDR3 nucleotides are TGCGCCAGCAAACAGGGCGCGGAAGGACAGCCCCAGCATTTT.

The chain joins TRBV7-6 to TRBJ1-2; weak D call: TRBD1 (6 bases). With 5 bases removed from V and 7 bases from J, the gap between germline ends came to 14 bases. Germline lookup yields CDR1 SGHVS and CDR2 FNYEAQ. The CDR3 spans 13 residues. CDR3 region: CASSEDRMSGYTF. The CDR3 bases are TGTGCCAGCAGCGAAGACAGGATGAGTGGCTACACCTTC.

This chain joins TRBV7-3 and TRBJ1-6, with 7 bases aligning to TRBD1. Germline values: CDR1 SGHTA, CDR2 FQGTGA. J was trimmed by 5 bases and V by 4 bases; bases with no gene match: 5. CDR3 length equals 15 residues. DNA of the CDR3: TGTGCCAGCAGCTCCGCCAGGGGGAATAATTCACCCCTCCACTTT. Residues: CASSSARGNNSPLHF.

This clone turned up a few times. This chain's CDR3 is CASRDRGQPFF. As DNA, the CDR3 is TGTGCCAGCAGGGACAGGGGGCAGCCTTTCTTT. The chain uses TRBV6-1 and TRBJ1-1, with TRBD1 matching over 11 bases. The length of the CDR3 is 11 residues. In germline, CDR1 is MNHNS, CDR2 SASEGT. Unmatched junction bases numbered 3, after V lost 6 bases and J lost 12 bases.

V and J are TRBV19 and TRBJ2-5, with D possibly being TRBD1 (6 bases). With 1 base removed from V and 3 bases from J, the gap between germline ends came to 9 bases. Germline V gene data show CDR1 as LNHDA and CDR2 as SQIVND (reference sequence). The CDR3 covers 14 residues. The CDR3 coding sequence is TGTGCCAGTAGTATAGCAGGGGCGAAAGAGACCCAGTACTTC. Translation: CASSIAGAKETQYF.

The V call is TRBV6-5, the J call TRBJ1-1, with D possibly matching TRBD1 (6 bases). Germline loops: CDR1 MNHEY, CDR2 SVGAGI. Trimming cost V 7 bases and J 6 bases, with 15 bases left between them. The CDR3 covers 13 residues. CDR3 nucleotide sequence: TGTGCCAGCACCGGAGGGGGGGCCCCTGAAGCTTTCTTT. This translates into CASTGGGAPEAFF.